A single sample gave rise to the 25 T cell receptor beta chains below, sequenced in a study of beta chain features in type 1 diabetes. Expressed TCRB transcripts were sequenced because the entire RNA isolate underwent reverse transcription. TCRdb keeps only in-frame clones here, not all; method: immunoSEQ multiplex PCR. The sample holds approximately 150,000 clones, less than 9.5% seen once. Sequenced: central memory CD4+ T cells from blood. These receptor sequences come from a woman younger than 35 in good health.

V gene TRBV5-1 combines with J gene TRBJ2-4, with D tentatively TRBD1 (6 bases). The CDR3 is made up of 14 amino acids. Germline CDR1 reads SGHRS; CDR2 reads YFSETQ. Trimming left V 4 bases short and J 0 bases short, with 8 bases between. The CDR3 region has the DNA TGCGCCAGCAGCACGGACAGAGCCAAAAACATTCAGTACTTC. Translated: CASSTDRAKNIQYF.

The chain carries TRBV6-1 and TRBJ2-3; 8 bases match TRBD1. Germline loops: CDR1 MNHNS, CDR2 SASEGT. The V segment lost 7 bases and the J segment 5 bases; nucleotides outside the gene matches: 11. The CDR3 covers 15 residues. The CDR3 loop reads CASTSPGGSGDTQYF. Here the CDR3 DNA reads TGTGCCAGCACCTCCCCAGGGGGCTCGGGAGATACGCAGTATTTT.

This clone has only a few counts. This chain links TRBV9 with TRBJ2-1; tentative D call: TRBD2 (6 bases). CDR3 size: 15 residues. The V gene lost 5 bases and the J gene lost 9 bases, with 21 bases spanning the gap. Per germline, CDR1 SGDLS and CDR2 YYNGEE. The CDR3 DNA follows: TGTGCCAGCAGTGACGGGGACTTCCTCCATATTGAGCAGTTCTTC. Translating it yields CASSDGDFLHIEQFF.

In this sample, this clone turned up a few times. The CDR3, as DNA: TGCAGCGGTACTGGTCCTAACAGGGGCGAAGAGACCCAGTACTTC. Its translation: CSGTGPNRGEETQYF. This rearrangement joins TRBV29-1 to TRBJ2-5, with TRBD1 identical over 7 bases. Germline V gives CDR1 SQVTM, CDR2 ANQGSEA. V lost 7 bases to trimming and J lost 3 bases; unmatched junction nucleotides: 14. This CDR3 comprises 15 residues.

In its sample, this clone was seen a few times. This chain connects TRBV5-1 to TRBJ1-1; weak D call: TRBD1 (5 bases). Germline loops: CDR1 SGHRS, CDR2 YFSETQ. Trimming took 2 bases from V and 4 from J, leaving 9 bases between them. The CDR3 runs 13 residues. DNA for the CDR3: TGCGCCAGCAGCTTTCAGGGAGGCACTGAAGCTTTCTTT. Its translation is CASSFQGGTEAFF.

V usage is TRBV13 and J usage is TRBJ2-1, with 8 nucleotides matching TRBD2. The V segment lost 4 bases and the J segment 1 base; nucleotides outside the gene matches: 6. The CDR3 contains 16 residues. Germline CDR1 reads PRHDT; CDR2 reads FYEKMQ (reference sequence). CDR3 nucleotides: TGTGCCAGCAGCTCCAGCGGGAGTGGGTCCTACAATGAGCAGTTCTTC. This gives the protein CASSSSGSGSYNEQFF.

This chain uses TRBV6-6 with TRBJ2-2; maybe TRBD1 (5 bases). The V gene's germline CDR1 is MNHNY and CDR2 SVGAGI (reference sequence). V dropped 0 bases and J dropped 5 bases, with 13 bases sitting between them. This CDR3 contains 16 residues. CDR3 amino acids: CASSYSSPRVTGELFF. The CDR3, as DNA: TGTGCCAGCAGTTACTCGAGCCCCAGGGTAACCGGGGAGCTGTTTTTT.

The V gene is TRBV6-1, the J gene TRBJ2-7, with D perhaps matching TRBD1 (5 bases). The CDR3 runs to 15 residues. Trimming pared 6 bases from V and 4 bases from J, leaving 19 bases between. CDR1 and CDR2 (germline): MNHNS, SASEGT. CDR3: CASSQTSGNPYEQYF. For the CDR3, the DNA is TGTGCCAGCAGCCAGACCTCAGGGAATCCATACGAGCAGTACTTC.

The chain couples TRBV5-1 to TRBJ2-3, with no clear D. V was shortened by 4 bases and J by 4 bases, with 13 bases between the two germline ends. The CDR3 sequence is 14 residues long. Germline CDR1 is SGHRS and CDR2 is YFSETQ. The CDR3 region is CASSGSDWADTQYF. CDR3 DNA sequence: TGCGCCAGCAGCGGGTCTGACTGGGCAGATACGCAGTATTTT.

This chain links TRBV11-2 with TRBJ1-6, with 10 bases matching TRBD1. The length of the CDR3 is 15 residues. Losses at the gene ends were 5 bases for V and 11 bases for J; bases not matched to a gene: 9. Looked up from germline, CDR1 is SGHAT and CDR2 is FQNNGV. CDR3 in DNA: TGTGCCAGCAGCATGGCGGGACAGGGGATGGCACCCCTCCACTTT. Protein sequence: CASSMAGQGMAPLHF.

This clone appeared a few times. The genes are TRBV6-1 and TRBJ2-7, with 10 bases matching TRBD1. Germline V lookup: CDR1 MNHNS, CDR2 SASEGT. This CDR3 is 14 amino acids long. Germline trimming cut 7 bases from V and 6 bases from J; bases unmatched to any gene: 9. This CDR3 is CASTGEGTGVEQYF. In DNA form, the CDR3 reads TGTGCCAGCACTGGGGAGGGGACAGGGGTCGAGCAGTACTTC.

This clone was seen only a few times. V and J are TRBV5-1 and TRBJ1-3, with D possibly matching TRBD1 (5 bases). V lost 5 bases to trimming and J lost 0 bases, with 15 bases between them. The CDR3 consists of 16 residues. CDR1 is SGHRS and CDR2 is YFSETQ in the germline V gene. The CDR3 nucleotides are TGCGCCAGCAGTTCTGGTGGCACAGGCTCTGGAAACACCATATATTTT. Its translation is CASSSGGTGSGNTIYF. Supplemented by reference TRBV5-1 and TRBJ1-3, the full variable domain reads KAGVTQTPRYLIKTRGQQVTLSCSPISGHRSVSWYQQTPGQGLQFLFEYFSETQRNKGNFPGRFSGRQFSNSRSEMNVSTLELGDSALYLCASSSGGTGSGNTIYFGEGSWLTVV.

This clone was found a few times. The V and J genes are TRBV7-3 and TRBJ2-6; 8 nucleotides line up with TRBD1. With V trimmed by 5 bases and J by 2 bases, 5 bases remained unmatched. The CDR3 runs 16 residues. Per the germline V gene, CDR1 is SGHTA and CDR2 is FQGTGA. The CDR3 DNA follows: TGTGCCAGCAGCCCGCAGGGGGCGGCTGGGGCCAACGTCCTGACTTTC. Residues: CASSPQGAAGANVLTF. Full variable domain (remainder filled in from reference TRBV7-3 and TRBJ2-6): GAGVSQTPSNKVTEKGKYVELRCDPISGHTALYWYRQSLGQGPEFLIYFQGTGAADDSGLPNDRFFAVRPEGSVSTLKIQRTERGDSAVYLCASSPQGAAGANVLTFGAGSRLTVL.

The chain combines TRBV9 with TRBJ1-3; D gene uncertain. CDR1 SGDLS and CDR2 YYNGEE come from the germline V gene. There are 16 residues in the CDR3. The ends were cut back, 5 bases at V and 4 bases at J, with 19 bases in the middle. This chain's CDR3 is CASSFTHRPPGNTIYF. The CDR3 nucleotides are TGTGCCAGCAGTTTTACCCACAGACCCCCGGGAAACACCATATATTTT.

The rearrangement uses TRBV29-1 and TRBJ2-1, with D tentatively TRBD2 (6 bases). Trimming pared 6 bases from V and 4 bases from J, leaving 19 bases between. This CDR3 spans 15 amino acids. Germline CDR1 SQVTM, CDR2 ANQGSEA. The CDR3 sequence is CSVPSGASEYNEQFF. In DNA, the CDR3 is TGCAGCGTCCCAAGTGGGGCTAGCGAATACAATGAGCAGTTCTTC.

V and J are TRBV30 and TRBJ2-7; 7 positions match TRBD1. The CDR3 runs 13 residues. In germline, CDR1 is GTSNPN, CDR2 SVGIG (reference sequence). Here the CDR3 reads CAFNRQGVYEQYF. The CDR3 region has the DNA TGTGCATTCAATAGGCAGGGGGTCTACGAGCAGTACTTC.

The rearrangement links TRBV10-3 to TRBJ1-4, with a possible D match to TRBD1 (6 bases). Looked up from germline, CDR1 is ENHRY and CDR2 is SYGVKD. The CDR3 length is 15 residues. V was cut by 3 bases and J by 4 bases, with 12 bases left in between. The CDR3 spells CAISEPGEGNEKLFF. Written as DNA, the CDR3 is TGTGCCATCAGTGAACCAGGGGAGGGTAATGAAAAACTGTTTTTT.

The rearrangement links TRBV2 to TRBJ2-7, with 11 bases lining up with TRBD1. The germline V gene has CDR1 SNHLY and CDR2 FYNNEI. After removal of 7 bases from V and 7 bases from J, the junction contained 6 bases not matched to a gene. The CDR3 has 13 amino acids. The CDR3 nucleotides read TGTGCCAGCACCGGACAGGGGGCGGGGGAGCAGTACTTC. It codes for CASTGQGAGEQYF.

In this sample, this clone turned up a few times. The rearrangement uses TRBV11-1 and TRBJ2-5; 11 bases are shared with TRBD2. The CDR3 extends over 16 amino acids. The germline V gene encodes CDR1 SGHAT and CDR2 FQDESV (reference sequence). With V trimmed by 5 bases and J by 3 bases, 8 bases remained unmatched. CDR3 residues: CASSQPTSGEEETQYF. The CDR3 DNA follows: TGTGCCAGCAGCCAACCGACTAGCGGGGAGGAAGAGACCCAGTACTTC.

This clone was detected a few times. Other nucleotide sequences from this sample produce the same CDR3. J is TRBJ2-1 and V is TRBV14; 7 bases are shared with TRBD1. The V gene end was trimmed by 2 bases and the J gene end by 5 bases; junction bases not matched to a gene: 3. This CDR3 has 14 amino acids. Germline CDR1 is SGHDN and CDR2 is FVKESK. CDR3 sequence: CASSQLDRDNEQFF. CDR3 in DNA: TGTGCCAGCAGCCAACTAGACAGGGACAATGAGCAGTTCTTC.

This clone showed up just a few times. The rearrangement links TRBV10-3 to TRBJ1-1, with unresolved D. V lost 7 bases and J 3 bases, leaving 6 bases between the germline ends. The CDR3 covers 11 residues. Germline-derived CDR1 and CDR2 are ENHRY and SYGVKD. The CDR3 region has the DNA TGTGCCATCAAGCAGGACACTGAAGCTTTCTTT. Protein product: CAIKQDTEAFF.

This clone has a handful of counts. One end of the junction fails to match germline, which may point to a read error. Here the CDR3 reads CASSSGLHTLF. The CDR3 nucleotides read TGTGCCAGCAGTAGCGGACTACATACCCTCTTC. The V and J genes are TRBV6-6 and TRBJ2-7; tentatively, D is TRBD2 (6 bases). Germline V gene lookup returns CDR1 MNHNY and CDR2 SVGAGI (reference sequence). This CDR3 contains 11 residues.

This clone was counted a few times. V and J are TRBV11-3 and TRBJ2-2, with a possible D match to TRBD1 (6 bases). CDR3 length equals 17 residues. Trimming shortened V by 1 base and J by 6 bases, and 18 bases separated the two germline ends. Germline V gene sequence: CDR1 SGHNT, CDR2 YENEEA. The CDR3 protein is CASSLGPPYRVSGELFF. The CDR3 nucleotides are TGTGCCAGCAGCTTAGGGCCGCCCTACAGGGTGTCCGGGGAGCTGTTTTTT.

This clone was recorded only once. This sequence joins TRBV11-2 and TRBJ1-2; D is undetermined. Germline assignment: CDR1 SGHAT and CDR2 FQNNGV. This CDR3 region has 13 residues. Trimming pared 4 bases from V and 1 base from J, leaving 7 bases between. In nucleotides, the CDR3 is TGTGCCAGCAGCTCAGACATTAACTATGGCTACACCTTC. Translated, it gives CASSSDINYGYTF.

The rearrangement joins TRBV28 to TRBJ2-7, with 9 bases identical to TRBD2. J lost 4 bases, V lost 5 bases, and 9 bases had no gene match. Germline V CDR1 and CDR2: MDHEN, SYDVKM. This CDR3 region has 15 residues. The CDR3, as DNA: TGTGCCAGCAGTAGCGGGGGGCCGGTTGGATACGAGCAGTACTTC. Translating it yields CASSSGGPVGYEQYF.